This T cell receptor (beta chain) originates from a study of blood T cell repertoires in COVID-19 (dated by TCRdb to between 2020 and 2021). Looking at the study overall: Samples from collaborators originated in the United States, Italy and Spain and spanned both the acute and convalescent phases of COVID-19. The prospective study material was composed of cDNA or gDNA derived from T cells, B-cell-depleted T cells, or PBMCs. Subjects who had been exposed to COVID-19, were actively infected with it, or had recovered from it provided the deeply sampled blood TCRbeta repertoires that made up the dataset. The repertoires were released in a freely available public database meant as a resource for research on the immune response to SARS-CoV-2. Samples were obtained from the ongoing ImmuneRACE study (first 160 participants) and from about 1,300 subjects provided by 6 global collaborators. The sample metadata nearly always contained a de-identified subject ID, COVID-19 status, age in years and sex. Where available, HLA class I and class II types were obtained from metadata supplied by the sample provider rather than from assay-based typing.

Overall study results and their limits: How much clinical and demographic metadata was included differed by source and by participant, and the metadata was provided uncurated.

The collaborating institutions used their own protocols to collect whole blood in K2EDTA tubes. Collaborator samples were shipped for TCRbeta analysis as frozen whole blood, isolated PBMCs, or DNA extracted from either sample type. TCRbeta CDR3 regions were amplified from genomic DNA using the immunoSEQ Assay, a bias-controlled multiplex PCR. In the source study's methods: Within the assay, amplification of reference gene primers was used to estimate how many nucleated cells each sample contained. To quantify the absolute abundance of each unique TCRbeta CDR3 rearrangement, sequence reads were collapsed and filtered. Productive Simpson clonality was computed per sample as the square root of Simpson's diversity index over productive rearrangements. TCRdb took over this immuneACCESS table, retaining in-frame rearrangements with V and J assigned. Such tables are incomplete; in checked studies, under half of the missing clones stem from an unresolved V gene, and the remainder is unexplained. The D gene and trimming were derived from the DNA, and the V and J assignments and clone size from that table. Counted in this sample were roughly 120,000 clones; approximately 87% of them appeared once. Jointly, the top ten make up approximately 2.5% of the sample.

As to this clone: Its antigen is unknown. No clone much larger than this one lies a single base away; base qualities are absent.

Source material: peripheral blood. The receptor comes from a man aged 25-45 years with acute or convalescent COVID-19.

The nucleotides read TGTGCCAGCAGCCAAGGGTCGTCAGAAGTTAACTATGGCTACACCTTC. The translation is CASSQGSSEVNYGYTF. This sequence uses TRBV4-2 and TRBJ1-2; the D gene remains uncertain. The junction shows trimming of 1 base on V and 1 base on J, plus 13 bases between the germline ends. Taken from the germline V gene, the CDR1 and CDR2 loops are LGHNA and YNFKEQ. From the cysteine up to the phenylalanine, the CDR3 has a length of 16 residues. Just CDR3 DNA is preserved here, 48 bases in frame from base 1.